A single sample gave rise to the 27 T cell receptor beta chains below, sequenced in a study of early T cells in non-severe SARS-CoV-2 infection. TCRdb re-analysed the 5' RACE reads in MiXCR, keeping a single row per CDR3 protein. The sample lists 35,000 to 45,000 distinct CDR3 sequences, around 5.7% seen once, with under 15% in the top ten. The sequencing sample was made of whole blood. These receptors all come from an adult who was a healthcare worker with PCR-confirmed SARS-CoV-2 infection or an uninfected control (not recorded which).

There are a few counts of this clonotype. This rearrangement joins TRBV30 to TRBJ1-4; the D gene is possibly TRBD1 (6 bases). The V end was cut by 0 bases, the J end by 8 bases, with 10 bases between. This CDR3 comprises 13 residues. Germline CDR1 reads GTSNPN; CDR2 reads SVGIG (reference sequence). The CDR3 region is CAWSVRGWEKLFF. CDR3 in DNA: TGTGCCTGGAGTGTCAGGGGTTGGGAAAAACTGTTTTTT. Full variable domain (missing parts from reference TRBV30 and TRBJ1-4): SQTIHQWPATLVQPVGSPLSLECTVEGTSNPNLYWYRQAAGRGLQLLFYSVGIGQISSEVPQNLSASRPQDRQFILSSKKLLLSDSGFYLCAWSVRGWEKLFFGSGTQLSVL.

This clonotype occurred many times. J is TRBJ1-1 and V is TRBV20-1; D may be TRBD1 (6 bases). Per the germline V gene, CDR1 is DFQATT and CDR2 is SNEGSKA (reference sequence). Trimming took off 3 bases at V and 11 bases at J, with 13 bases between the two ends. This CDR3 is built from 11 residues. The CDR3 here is CSASQQGWAFF. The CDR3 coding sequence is TGCAGTGCTAGCCAACAGGGTTGGGCTTTCTTT.

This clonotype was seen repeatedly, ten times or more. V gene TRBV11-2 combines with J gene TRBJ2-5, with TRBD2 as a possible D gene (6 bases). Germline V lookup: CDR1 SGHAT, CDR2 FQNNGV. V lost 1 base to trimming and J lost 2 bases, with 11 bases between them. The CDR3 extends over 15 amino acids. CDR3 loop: CASSLAGGWQETQYF. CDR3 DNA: TGTGCCAGCAGCTTAGCCGGGGGTTGGCAAGAGACCCAGTACTTC.

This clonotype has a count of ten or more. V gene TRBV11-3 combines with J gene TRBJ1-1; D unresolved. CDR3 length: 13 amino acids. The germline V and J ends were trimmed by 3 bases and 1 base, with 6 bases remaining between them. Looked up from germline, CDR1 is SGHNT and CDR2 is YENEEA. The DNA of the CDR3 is TGTGCCAGCAGCTTGACCTCGAACACTGAAGCTTTCTTT. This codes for CASSLTSNTEAFF.

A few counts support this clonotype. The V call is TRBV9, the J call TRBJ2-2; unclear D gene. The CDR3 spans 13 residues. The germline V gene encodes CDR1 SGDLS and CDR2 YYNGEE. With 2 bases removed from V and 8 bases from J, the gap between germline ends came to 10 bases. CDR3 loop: CASSVLSQGELFF. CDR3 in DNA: TGTGCCAGCAGCGTCCTCTCGCAAGGGGAGCTGTTTTTT.

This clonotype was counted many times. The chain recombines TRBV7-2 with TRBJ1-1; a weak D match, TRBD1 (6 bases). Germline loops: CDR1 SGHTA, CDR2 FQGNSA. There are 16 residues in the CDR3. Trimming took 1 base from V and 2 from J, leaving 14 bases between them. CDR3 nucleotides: TGTGCCAGCAGCTTAGGATCCGGGACACCCAACACTGAAGCTTTCTTT. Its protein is CASSLGSGTPNTEAFF.

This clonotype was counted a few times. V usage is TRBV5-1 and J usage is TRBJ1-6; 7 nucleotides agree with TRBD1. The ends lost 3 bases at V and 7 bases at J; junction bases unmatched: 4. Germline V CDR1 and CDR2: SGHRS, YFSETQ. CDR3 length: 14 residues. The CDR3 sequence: CASSWDSRNSPLHF. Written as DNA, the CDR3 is TGCGCCAGCAGCTGGGACAGCCGAAATTCACCCCTCCACTTT.

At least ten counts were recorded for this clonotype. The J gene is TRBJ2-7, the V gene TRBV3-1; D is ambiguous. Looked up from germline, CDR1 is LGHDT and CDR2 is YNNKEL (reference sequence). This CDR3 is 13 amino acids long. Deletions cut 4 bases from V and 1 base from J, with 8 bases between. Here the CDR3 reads CASSPLDSYEQYF. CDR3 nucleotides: TGTGCCAGCAGCCCCCTCGATTCCTACGAGCAGTACTTC.

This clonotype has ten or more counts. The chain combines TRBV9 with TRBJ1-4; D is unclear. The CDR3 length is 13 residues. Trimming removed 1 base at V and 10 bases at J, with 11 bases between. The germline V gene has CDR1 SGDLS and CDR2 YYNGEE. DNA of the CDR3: TGTGCCAGCAGCGTAAGACCGGAAGGAAAACTGTTTTTT. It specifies CASSVRPEGKLFF.

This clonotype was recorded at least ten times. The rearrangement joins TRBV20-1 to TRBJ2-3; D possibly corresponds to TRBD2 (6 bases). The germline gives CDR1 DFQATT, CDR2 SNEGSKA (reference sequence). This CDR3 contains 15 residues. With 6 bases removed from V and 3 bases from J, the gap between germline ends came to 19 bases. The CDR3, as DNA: TGCAGTGCGTGGGCCGCGCGGGGCAAGACAGATACGCAGTATTTT. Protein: CSAWAARGKTDTQYF.

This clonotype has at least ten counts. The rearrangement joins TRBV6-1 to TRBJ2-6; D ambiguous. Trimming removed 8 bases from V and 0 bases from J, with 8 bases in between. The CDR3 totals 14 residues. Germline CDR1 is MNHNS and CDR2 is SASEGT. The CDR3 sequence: CASQAGSGANVLTF. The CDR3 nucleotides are TGTGCCAGCCAAGCAGGCTCTGGGGCCAACGTCCTGACTTTC.

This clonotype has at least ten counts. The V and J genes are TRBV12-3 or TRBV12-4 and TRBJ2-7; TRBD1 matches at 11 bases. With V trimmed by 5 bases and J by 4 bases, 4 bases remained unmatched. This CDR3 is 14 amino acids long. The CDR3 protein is CASSGTGGRYEQYF. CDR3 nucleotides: TGTGCCAGCAGTGGGACAGGGGGAAGGTACGAGCAGTACTTC.

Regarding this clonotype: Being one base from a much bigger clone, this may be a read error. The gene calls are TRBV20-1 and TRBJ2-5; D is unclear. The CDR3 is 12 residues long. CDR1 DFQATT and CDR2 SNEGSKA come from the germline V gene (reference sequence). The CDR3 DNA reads TGCAGTGCTAGGACACTCGTAGAGACCCAGCACTTC. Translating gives CSARTLVETQHF.

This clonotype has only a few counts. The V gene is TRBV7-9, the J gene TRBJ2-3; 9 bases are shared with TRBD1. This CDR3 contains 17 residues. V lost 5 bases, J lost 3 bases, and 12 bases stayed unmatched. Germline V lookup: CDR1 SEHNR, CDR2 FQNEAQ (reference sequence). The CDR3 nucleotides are TGTGCCAGCAGCCCCAACGGCGGGACAGGGATTACAGATACGCAGTATTTT. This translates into CASSPNGGTGITDTQYF.

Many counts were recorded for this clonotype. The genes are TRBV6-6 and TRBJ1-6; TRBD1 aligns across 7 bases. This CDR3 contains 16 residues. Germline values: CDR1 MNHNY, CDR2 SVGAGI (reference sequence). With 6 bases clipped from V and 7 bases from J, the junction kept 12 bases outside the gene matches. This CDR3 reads CASSYLLGQINSPLHF. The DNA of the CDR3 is TGTGCCAGCAGCTACCTGTTGGGACAGATAAATTCACCCCTCCACTTT.

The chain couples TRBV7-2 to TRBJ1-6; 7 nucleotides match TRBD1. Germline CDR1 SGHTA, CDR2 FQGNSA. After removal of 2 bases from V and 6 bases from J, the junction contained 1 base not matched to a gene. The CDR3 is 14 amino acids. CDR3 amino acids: CASSLSGGNSPLHF. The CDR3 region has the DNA TGTGCCAGCAGCTTATCAGGGGGTAATTCACCCCTCCACTTT.

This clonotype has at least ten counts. In DNA, the CDR3 is TGTGCCAGCAGCCCCCTGGGACAGGCCCCGGATAATTCACCCCTCCACTTT. It translates to CASSPLGQAPDNSPLHF. J is TRBJ1-6 and V is TRBV7-9, with 8 nucleotides matching TRBD1. V trimming: 5 bases; J trimming: 5 bases; junction bases outside the gene matches: 11. Germline V gives CDR1 SEHNR, CDR2 FQNEAQ (reference sequence). The CDR3 is 17 residues long.

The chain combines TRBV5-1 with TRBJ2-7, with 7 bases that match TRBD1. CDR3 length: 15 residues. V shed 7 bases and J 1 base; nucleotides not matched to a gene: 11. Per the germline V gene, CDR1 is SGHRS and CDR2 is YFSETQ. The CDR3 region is CASAPSTGKSYEQYF. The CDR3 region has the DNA TGCGCCAGCGCGCCATCGACAGGGAAGTCCTACGAGCAGTACTTC.

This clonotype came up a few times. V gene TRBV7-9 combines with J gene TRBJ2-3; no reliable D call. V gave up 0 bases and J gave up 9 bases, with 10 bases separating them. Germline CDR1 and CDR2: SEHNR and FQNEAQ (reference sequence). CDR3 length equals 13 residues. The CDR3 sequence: CASSLAPAPTQYF. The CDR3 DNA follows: TGTGCCAGCAGCTTAGCGCCCGCTCCAACGCAGTATTTT.

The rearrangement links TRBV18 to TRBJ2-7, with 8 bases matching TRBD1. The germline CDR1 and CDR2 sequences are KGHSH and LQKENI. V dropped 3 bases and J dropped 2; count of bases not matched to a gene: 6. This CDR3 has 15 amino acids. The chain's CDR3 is CASSPGGDRTYEQYF. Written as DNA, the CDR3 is TGTGCCAGCTCACCCGGAGGGGACAGGACCTACGAGCAGTACTTC. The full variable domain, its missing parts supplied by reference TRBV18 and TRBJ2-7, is NAGVMQNPRHLVRRRGQEARLRCSPMKGHSHVYWYRQLPEEGLKFMVYLQKENIIDESGMPKERFSAEFPKEGPSILRIQQVVRGDSAAYFCASSPGGDRTYEQYFGPGTRLTVT.

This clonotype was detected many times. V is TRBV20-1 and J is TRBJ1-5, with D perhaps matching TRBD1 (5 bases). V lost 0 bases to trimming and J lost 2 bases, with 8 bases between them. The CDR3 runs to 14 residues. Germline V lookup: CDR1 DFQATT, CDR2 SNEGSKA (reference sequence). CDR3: CSARDLGGNQPQHF. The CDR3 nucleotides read TGCAGTGCTAGAGATCTAGGGGGCAATCAGCCCCAGCATTTT.

The CDR3 loop is CASSPGRGADTQYF. The CDR3 DNA reads as TGTGCCAGCTCACCTGGGCGGGGCGCAGATACGCAGTATTTT. The chain has TRBV18 and TRBJ2-3; a possible D gene is TRBD2 (6 bases). The CDR3 sequence is 14 residues long. The germline V gene has CDR1 KGHSH and CDR2 LQKENI. V lost 3 bases and J lost 4, with 11 bases in between.

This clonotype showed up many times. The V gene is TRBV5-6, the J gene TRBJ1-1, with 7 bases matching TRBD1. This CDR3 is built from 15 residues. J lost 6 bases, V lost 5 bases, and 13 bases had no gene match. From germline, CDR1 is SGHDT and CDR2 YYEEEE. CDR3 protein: CASRPRGWRDSEAFF. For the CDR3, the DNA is TGTGCCAGCAGGCCCAGGGGGTGGAGGGACTCTGAAGCTTTCTTT.

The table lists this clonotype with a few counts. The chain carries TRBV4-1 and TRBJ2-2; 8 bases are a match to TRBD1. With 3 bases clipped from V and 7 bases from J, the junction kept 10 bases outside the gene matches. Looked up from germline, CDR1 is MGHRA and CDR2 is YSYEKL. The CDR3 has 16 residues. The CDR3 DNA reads TGCGCCAGCAGCCACCCTAACAGGGGGGAAGGCGGGGAGCTGTTTTTT. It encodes CASSHPNRGEGGELFF.

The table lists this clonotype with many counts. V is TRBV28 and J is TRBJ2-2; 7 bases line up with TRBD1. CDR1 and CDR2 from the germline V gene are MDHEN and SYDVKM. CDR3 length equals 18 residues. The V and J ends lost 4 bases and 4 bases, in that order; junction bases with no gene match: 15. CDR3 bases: TGTGCCAGCAGTTCAACCTTCGACAGGGTTTCGGGCACCGGGGAGCTGTTTTTT. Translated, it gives CASSSTFDRVSGTGELFF.

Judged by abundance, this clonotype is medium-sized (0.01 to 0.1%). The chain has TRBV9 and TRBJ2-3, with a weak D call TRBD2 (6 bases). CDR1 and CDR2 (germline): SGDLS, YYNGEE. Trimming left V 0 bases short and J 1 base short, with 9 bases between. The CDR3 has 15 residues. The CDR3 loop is CASSVDGGGTDTQYF. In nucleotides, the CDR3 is TGTGCCAGCAGCGTAGACGGGGGAGGCACAGATACGCAGTATTTT. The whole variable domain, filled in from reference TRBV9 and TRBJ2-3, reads DSGVTQTPKHLITATGQRVTLRCSPRSGDLSVYWYQQSLDQGLQFLIQYYNGEERAKGNILERFSAQQFPDLHSELNLSSLELGDSALYFCASSVDGGGTDTQYFGPGTRLTVL.

The chain's CDR3 is CASSLGGGSKETQYF. In nucleotides, the CDR3 is TGTGCCAGCAGCTTAGGCGGGGGGTCGAAAGAGACCCAGTACTTC. J is TRBJ2-5 and V is TRBV7-3; TRBD2 matches 8 bases. Germline-derived CDR1 and CDR2 are SGHTA and FQGTGA. V lost 2 bases to trimming and J lost 3 bases; unmatched junction nucleotides: 5. CDR3 size: 15 residues.